The table lists the clone carrying this T cell receptor (beta chain) with many counts. Its antigen is unidentified. The data stem from a study of neurological immune-mediated disorders. The cDNA was synthesized by means of template-switch 5'RACE, which was carried out with 10-nucleotide random UMIs. Each CDR3 protein gets one entry after TCRdb re-called the 5' RACE reads with MiXCR. The sample lists 55,000 to 70,000 distinct CDR3 sequences; more than 9.5% were seen once. Study-level results: Private repertoires in all groups were suggested by the finding that expanded clones across subjects shared no CDR3 amino acid sequences. The highest TCR clonal expansion occurred in HTLV-1-associated myelopathy; multiple sclerosis fell below healthy controls.

The receptor's source is a man aged 55 to 70 in good health. The sample taken for sequencing was PBMCs.

The CDR3 sequence: CAMGGDNYGYTF. The CDR3 DNA reads TGTGCCATGGGGGGAGATAACTATGGCTACACCTTC. The rearrangement joins TRBV10-3 to TRBJ1-2, with a possible D match to TRBD1 (5 bases). Germline V CDR1 and CDR2: ENHRY, SYGVKD. The CDR3 spans 12 residues. V was cut by 9 bases and J by 1 base, with 9 bases left in between.